The subject of this entry is one T cell receptor (beta chain). Its cognate antigen is unknown. This entry belongs to a study of blood T cells in healthy people across ages. Study-level findings and limits: No one knew whether donors had CMV, which possibly confounded expanded clonotype changes.

The authors ran a second PCR of about 6 to 11 cycles using a sample-barcoded 5' primer and a J-beta primer mix. TCRdb reprocessed the 5' RACE reads via MiXCR and lists one record per CDR3 protein. The table has over a million distinct CDR3 sequences, approximately 26% seen once. This sample was also put to use in a study of T cells of mothers and their children. That source notes: Donation was provided by three healthy Caucasian mothers along with their six children. Related mother-child pairs shared marginally more repertoire than unrelated pairs, though not significantly.

Material: blood. The TCR was taken from a girl aged 2 to 9 in good health.

As DNA, the CDR3 is TGTGCCAGCAGCTTAGTTTCCCCGACCCGTCTCCCCTATGAAGCTTTCTTT. Its protein is CASSLVSPTRLPYEAFF. V gene TRBV13 combines with J gene TRBJ1-1, with D hard to call. This CDR3 contains 17 residues. The V gene's germline CDR1 is PRHDT and CDR2 FYEKMQ (reference sequence). V dropped 1 base and J dropped 7 bases, with 22 bases sitting between them.